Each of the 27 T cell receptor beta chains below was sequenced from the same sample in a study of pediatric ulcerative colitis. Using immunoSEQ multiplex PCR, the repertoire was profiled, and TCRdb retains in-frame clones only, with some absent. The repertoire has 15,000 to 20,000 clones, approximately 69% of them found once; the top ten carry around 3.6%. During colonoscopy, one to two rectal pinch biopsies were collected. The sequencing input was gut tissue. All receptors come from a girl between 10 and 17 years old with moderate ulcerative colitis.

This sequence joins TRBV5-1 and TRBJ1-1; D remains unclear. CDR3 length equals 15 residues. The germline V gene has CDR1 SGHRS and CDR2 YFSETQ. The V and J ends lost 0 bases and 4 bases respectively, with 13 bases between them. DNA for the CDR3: TGCGCCAGCAGCTTGGTTTCGGGCGTCGGCACTGAAGCTTTCTTT. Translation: CASSLVSGVGTEAFF.

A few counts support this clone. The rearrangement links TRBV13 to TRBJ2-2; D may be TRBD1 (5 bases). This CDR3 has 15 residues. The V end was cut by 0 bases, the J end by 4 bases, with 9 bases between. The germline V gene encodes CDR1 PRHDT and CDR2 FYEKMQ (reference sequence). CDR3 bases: TGTGCCAGCAGCTTAGGAAGCAGGGTCACCGGGGAGCTGTTTTTT. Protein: CASSLGSRVTGELFF.

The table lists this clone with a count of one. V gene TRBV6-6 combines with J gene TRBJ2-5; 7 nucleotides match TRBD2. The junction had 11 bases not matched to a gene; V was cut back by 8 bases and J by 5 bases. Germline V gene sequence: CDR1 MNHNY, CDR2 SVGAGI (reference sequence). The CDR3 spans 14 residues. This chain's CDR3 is CASLFGGSRETQYF. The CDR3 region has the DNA TGTGCCAGCCTGTTTGGCGGGAGTCGGGAGACCCAGTACTTC.

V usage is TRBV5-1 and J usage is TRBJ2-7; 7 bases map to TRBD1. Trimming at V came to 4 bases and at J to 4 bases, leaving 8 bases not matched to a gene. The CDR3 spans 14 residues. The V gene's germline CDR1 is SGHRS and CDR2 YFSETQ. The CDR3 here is CASSPRQGRYEQYF. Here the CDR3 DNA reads TGCGCCAGCAGCCCGAGACAGGGTCGGTACGAGCAGTACTTC.

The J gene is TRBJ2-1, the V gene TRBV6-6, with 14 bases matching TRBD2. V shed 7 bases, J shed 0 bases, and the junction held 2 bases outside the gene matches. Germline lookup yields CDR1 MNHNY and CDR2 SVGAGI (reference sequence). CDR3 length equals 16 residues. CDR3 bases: TGTGCCAGCACCGGGACTAGCGGGAGCTCCTACAATGAGCAGTTCTTC. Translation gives CASTGTSGSSYNEQFF.

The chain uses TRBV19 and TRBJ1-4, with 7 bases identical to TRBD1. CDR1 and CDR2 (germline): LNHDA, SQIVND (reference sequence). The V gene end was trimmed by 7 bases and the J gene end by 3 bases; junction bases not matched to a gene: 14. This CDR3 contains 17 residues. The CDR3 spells CASMRRGGAESNEKLFF. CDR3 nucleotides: TGTGCCAGTATGAGAAGAGGGGGCGCTGAGTCTAATGAAAAACTGTTTTTT.

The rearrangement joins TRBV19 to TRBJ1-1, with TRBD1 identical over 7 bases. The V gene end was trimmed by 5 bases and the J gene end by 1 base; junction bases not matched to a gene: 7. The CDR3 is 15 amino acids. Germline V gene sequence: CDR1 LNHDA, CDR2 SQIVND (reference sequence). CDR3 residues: CASSFPRTGNTEAFF. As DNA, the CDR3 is TGTGCCAGTAGTTTCCCCCGGACAGGGAACACTGAAGCTTTCTTT.

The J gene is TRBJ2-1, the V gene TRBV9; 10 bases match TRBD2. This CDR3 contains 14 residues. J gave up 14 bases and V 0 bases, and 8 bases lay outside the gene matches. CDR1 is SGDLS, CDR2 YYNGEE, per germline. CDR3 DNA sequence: TGTGCCAGCAGCGTAGGGGTCGAAGCGGGAGGGAAGTTCTTC. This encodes CASSVGVEAGGKFF. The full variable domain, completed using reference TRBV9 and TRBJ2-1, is DSGVTQTPKHLITATGQRVTLRCSPRSGDLSVYWYQQSLDQGLQFLIQYYNGEERAKGNILERFSAQQFPDLHSELNLSSLELGDSALYFCASSVGVEAGGKFFGPGTRLTVL.

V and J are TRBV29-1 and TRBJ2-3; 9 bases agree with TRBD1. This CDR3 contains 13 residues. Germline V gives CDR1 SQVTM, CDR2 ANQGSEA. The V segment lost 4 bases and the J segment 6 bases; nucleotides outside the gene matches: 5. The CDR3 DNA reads TGCAGCGTTGGGGGACAGGGTGGGGATACGCAGTATTTT. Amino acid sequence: CSVGGQGGDTQYF.

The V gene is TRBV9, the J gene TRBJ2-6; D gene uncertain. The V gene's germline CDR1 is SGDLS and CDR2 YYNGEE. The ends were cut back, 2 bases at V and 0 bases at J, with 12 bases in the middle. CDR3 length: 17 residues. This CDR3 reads CASSVSTLSSGANVLTF. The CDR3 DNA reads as TGTGCCAGCAGCGTTAGCACATTAAGCTCTGGGGCCAACGTCCTGACTTTC.

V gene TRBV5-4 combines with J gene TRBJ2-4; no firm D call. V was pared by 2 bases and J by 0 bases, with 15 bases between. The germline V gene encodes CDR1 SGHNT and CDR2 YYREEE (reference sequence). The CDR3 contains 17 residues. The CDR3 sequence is CASSFTPVILAKNIQYF. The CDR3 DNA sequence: TGTGCCAGCAGCTTTACGCCAGTTATCCTAGCCAAAAACATTCAGTACTTC.

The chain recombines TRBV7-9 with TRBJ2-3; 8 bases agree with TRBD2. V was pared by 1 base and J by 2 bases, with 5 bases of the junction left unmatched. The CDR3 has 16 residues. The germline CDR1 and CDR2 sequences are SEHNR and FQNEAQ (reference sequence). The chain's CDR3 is CASSLGLTSDTDTQYF. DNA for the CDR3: TGTGCCAGCAGCTTAGGGCTGACTAGCGACACAGATACGCAGTATTTT.

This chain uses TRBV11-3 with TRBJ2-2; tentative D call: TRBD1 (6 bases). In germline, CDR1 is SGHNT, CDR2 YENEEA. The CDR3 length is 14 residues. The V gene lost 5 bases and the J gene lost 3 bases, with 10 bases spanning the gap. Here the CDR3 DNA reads TGTGCCAGCAGCACGACAGGTTACACCGGGGAGCTGTTTTTT. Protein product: CASSTTGYTGELFF.

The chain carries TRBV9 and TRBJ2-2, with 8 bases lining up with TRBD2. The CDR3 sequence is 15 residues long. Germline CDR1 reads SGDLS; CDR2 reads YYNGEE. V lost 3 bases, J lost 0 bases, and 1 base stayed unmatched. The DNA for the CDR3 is TGTGCCAGCAGCGCGGGACTAGCGAACACCGGGGAGCTGTTTTTT. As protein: CASSAGLANTGELFF.

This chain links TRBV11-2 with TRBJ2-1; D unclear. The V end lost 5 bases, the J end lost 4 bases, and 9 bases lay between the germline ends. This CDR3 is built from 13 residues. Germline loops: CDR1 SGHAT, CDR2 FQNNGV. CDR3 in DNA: TGTGCCAGCAGCCTTGGACCTTACAATGAGCAGTTCTTC. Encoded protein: CASSLGPYNEQFF.

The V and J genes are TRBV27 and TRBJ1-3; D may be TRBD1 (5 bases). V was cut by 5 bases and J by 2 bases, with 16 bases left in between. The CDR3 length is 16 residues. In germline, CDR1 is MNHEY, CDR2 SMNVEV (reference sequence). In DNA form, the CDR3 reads TGTGCCAGCAGTCTCAAGGCGGCGGGGGCTGGAAACACCATATATTTT. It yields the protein CASSLKAAGAGNTIYF.

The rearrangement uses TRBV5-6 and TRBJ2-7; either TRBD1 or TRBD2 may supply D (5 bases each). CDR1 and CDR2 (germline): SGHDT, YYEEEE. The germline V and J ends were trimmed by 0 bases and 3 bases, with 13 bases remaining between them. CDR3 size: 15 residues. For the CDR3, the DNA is TGTGCCAGCAGCTTGGAGCCGGGACCGGGCTACGAGCAGTACTTC. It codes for CASSLEPGPGYEQYF.

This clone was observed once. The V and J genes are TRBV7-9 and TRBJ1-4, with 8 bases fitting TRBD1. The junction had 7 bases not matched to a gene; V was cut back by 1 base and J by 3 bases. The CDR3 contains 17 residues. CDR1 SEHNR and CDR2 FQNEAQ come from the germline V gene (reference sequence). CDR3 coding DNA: TGTGCCAGCAGCTTAGGGAGTCAGGGGGCGTCTAATGAAAAACTGTTTTTT. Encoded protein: CASSLGSQGASNEKLFF.

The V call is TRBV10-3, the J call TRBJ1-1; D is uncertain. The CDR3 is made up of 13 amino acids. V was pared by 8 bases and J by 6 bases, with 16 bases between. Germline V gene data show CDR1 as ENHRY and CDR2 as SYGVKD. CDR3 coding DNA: TGTGCCATCGGGAAGTCCCGGTTTTCTGAAGCTTTCTTT. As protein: CAIGKSRFSEAFF.

CDR3 nucleotide sequence: TGTGCCAGCAGTTTATCCTCGGGGATTCAGCCCCAGCATTTT. The encoded protein is CASSLSSGIQPQHF. The gene calls are TRBV28 and TRBJ1-5; D remains ambiguous. The germline gives CDR1 MDHEN, CDR2 SYDVKM. V lost 1 base and J lost 6, with 10 bases in between. This CDR3 comprises 14 residues. Using reference TRBV28 and TRBJ1-5 for the parts outside the CDR3, the full variable domain is DVKVTQSSRYLVKRTGEKVFLECVQDMDHENMFWYRQDPGLGLRLIYFSYDVKMKEKGDIPEGYSVSREKKERFSLILESASTNQTSMYLCASSLSSGIQPQHFGDGTRLSIL.

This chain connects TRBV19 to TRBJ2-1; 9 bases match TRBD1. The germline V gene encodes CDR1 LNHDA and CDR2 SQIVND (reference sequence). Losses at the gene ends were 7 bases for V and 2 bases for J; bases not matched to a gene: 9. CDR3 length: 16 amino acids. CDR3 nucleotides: TGTGCCAGTACCGAACAGGGGGCCAGTACCTACAATGAGCAGTTCTTC. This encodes CASTEQGASTYNEQFF.

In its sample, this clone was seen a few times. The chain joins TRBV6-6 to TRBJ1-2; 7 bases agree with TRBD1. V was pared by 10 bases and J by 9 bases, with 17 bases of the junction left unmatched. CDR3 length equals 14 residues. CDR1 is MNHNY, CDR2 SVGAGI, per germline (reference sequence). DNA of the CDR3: TGTGCCACTAGAGAGGCGGGACAGTCCACCCGCTACACCTTC. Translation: CATREAGQSTRYTF.

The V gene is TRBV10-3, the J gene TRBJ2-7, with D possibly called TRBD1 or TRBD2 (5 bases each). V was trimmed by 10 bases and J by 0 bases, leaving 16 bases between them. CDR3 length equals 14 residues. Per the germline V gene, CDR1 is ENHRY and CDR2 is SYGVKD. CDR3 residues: CASQRDPDSYEQYF. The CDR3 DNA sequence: TGTGCCAGCCAGAGGGACCCAGACTCCTACGAGCAGTACTTC.

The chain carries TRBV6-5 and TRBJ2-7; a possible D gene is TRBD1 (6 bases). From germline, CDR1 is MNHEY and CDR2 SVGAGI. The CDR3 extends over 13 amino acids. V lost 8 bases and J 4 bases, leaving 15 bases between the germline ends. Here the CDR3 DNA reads TGTGCCAGCTCGGACCAACAGGGTTACGAGCAGTACTTC. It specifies CASSDQQGYEQYF.

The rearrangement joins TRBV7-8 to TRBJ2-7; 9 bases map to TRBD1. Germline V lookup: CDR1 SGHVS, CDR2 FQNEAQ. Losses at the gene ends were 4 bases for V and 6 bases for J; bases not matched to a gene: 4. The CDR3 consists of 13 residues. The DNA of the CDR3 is TGTGCCAGCAGCTACAGGACAGGGGCCGAGCAGTACTTC. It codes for CASSYRTGAEQYF. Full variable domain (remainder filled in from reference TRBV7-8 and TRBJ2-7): GAGVSQSPRYKVAKRGQDVALRCDPISGHVSLFWYQQALGQGPEFLTYFQNEAQLDKSGLPSDRFFAERPEGSVSTLKIQRTQQEDSAVYLCASSYRTGAEQYFGPGTRLTVT.

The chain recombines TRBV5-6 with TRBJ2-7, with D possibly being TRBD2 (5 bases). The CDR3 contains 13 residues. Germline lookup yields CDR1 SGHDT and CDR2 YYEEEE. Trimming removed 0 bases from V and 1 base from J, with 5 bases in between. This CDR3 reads CASSLAGSYEQYF. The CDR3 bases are TGTGCCAGCAGCTTGGCGGGATCCTACGAGCAGTACTTC.

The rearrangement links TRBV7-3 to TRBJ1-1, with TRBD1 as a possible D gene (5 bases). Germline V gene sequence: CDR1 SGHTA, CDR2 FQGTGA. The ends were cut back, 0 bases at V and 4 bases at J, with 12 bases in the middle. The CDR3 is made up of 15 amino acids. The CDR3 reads CASSLTYGGGTEAFF. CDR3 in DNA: TGTGCCAGCAGCTTAACGTATGGGGGTGGCACTGAAGCTTTCTTT.